The clone carrying this T cell receptor (beta chain) was observed a single time. Its antigen remains unknown. This table comes from immunoSEQ multiplex PCR, and its TCRdb copy is limited to in-frame clones, with some not included. The data contain about 21,000 clones, around three quarters of them singletons. Documented time point: cycle 4 day 1 (C4D1), after five to seven weeks of nivolumab. Every patient relapsed after autologous stem cell transplantation, and brentuximab vedotin exposure varied. Classification of best responses gave complete response, partial response or progressive disease. The data stem from a study of PD-1 blockade in classical Hodgkin lymphoma. Findings and limits, study-wide: Reported baseline diversity: healthy donors highest, relapsed/refractory patients lowest. Factors driving the repertoire differences, possibly disease activity or prior therapy, remain undefined. Before treatment, complete responders showed about the same diversity as newly diagnosed patients.

Sequencing used peripheral blood mononuclear cells (PBMCs), obtained before the fourth cycle of nivolumab. This TCR derives from a human donor with classical Hodgkin lymphoma.

CDR3 region: CASSGTSDRGSNQPQHF. The CDR3 bases are TGTGCCAGCAGCGGTACGAGCGACAGGGGAAGCAATCAGCCCCAGCATTTT. V usage is TRBV7-8 and J usage is TRBJ1-5, with TRBD1 matching 8 bases. CDR1 and CDR2 from the germline V gene are SGHVS and FQNEAQ. The ends lost 5 bases at V and 1 base at J; junction bases unmatched: 10. The CDR3 spans 17 residues.